This entry features one T cell receptor beta chain sequence. The CDR3 has 16 residues. Germline CDR1 is MGHDK and CDR2 is SYGVNS. TCRdb re-called the 5' RACE reads; one entry per CDR3 protein, DNA not given. The sample table includes approximately 380,000 distinct CDR3 sequences. The data were taken from a study of monozygotic twins with inflammatory bowel disease. Sequencing used blood. The chain combines TRBV25-1 with TRBJ2-2. The receptor was derived from a human donor with ulcerative colitis or Crohn's disease, or a healthy co-twin of an affected twin (not recorded which). CDR3 residues: CASSEVAAPNTGELFF. Combining the CDR3 with reference TRBV25-1 and TRBJ2-2 gives the whole variable domain EADIYQTPRYLVIGTGKKITLECSQTMGHDKMYWYQQDPGMELHLIHYSYGVNSTEKGDLSSESTVSRIRTEHFPLTLESARPSHTSQYLCASSEVAAPNTGELFFGEGSRLTVL.